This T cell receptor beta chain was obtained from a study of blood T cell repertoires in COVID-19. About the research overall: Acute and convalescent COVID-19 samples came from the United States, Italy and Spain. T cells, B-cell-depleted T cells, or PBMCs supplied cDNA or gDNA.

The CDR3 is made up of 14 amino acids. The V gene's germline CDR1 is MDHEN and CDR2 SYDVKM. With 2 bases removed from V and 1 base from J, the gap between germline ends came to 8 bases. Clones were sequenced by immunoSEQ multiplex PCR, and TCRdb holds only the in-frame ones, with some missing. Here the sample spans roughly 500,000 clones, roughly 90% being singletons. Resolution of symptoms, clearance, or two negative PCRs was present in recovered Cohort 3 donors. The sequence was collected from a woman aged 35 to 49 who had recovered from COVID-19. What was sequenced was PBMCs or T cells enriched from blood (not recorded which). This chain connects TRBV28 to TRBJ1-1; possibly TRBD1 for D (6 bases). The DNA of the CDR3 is TGTGCCAGCAGTTTAGACAGGACGAACACTGAAGCTTTCTTT. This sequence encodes CASSLDRTNTEAFF.